The sequence of this TCR beta chain was determined in a study of synovial regulatory T cells in juvenile arthritis. This CDR3 comprises 13 residues. Only the protein sequence is given. Germline V gene sequence: CDR1 SGDLS, CDR2 YYNGEE. Repertoires were generated with immunoSEQ multiplex PCR, while TCRdb's copy carries only in-frame clones and drops some. In all, the sample yields 9,700 or so clones. Notes on the study in general: Inflammation-associated Treg cells in blood had less TCR diversity than the remaining blood Treg cells.

Note on this clone: Its antigen is unidentified.

The sequenced sample was Treg cells from blood. The subset: HLA-DR+ inflammation-associated blood Treg cells. The TCR sequence derives from a donor aged 2-30 years with juvenile idiopathic arthritis. This chain joins TRBV9 and TRBJ2-1; absent DNA, TCRdb's TRBD2 call cannot be checked. Here the CDR3 reads CASSGGAATEQFF.